The 22 T cell receptor beta chains below were found in one sample sequenced in a study of blood T cell repertoires in COVID-19. This table comes from immunoSEQ multiplex PCR, and its TCRdb copy is limited to in-frame clones, with some not included. The repertoire holds a few hundred thousand clones, with approximately 78% as singletons. The specimen was peripheral blood. All receptors come from a woman at least 80 years old with acute or convalescent COVID-19.

The V gene is TRBV5-1, the J gene TRBJ2-7; TRBD1 aligns across 11 bases. In germline, CDR1 is SGHRS, CDR2 YFSETQ. Trimming took 0 bases from V and 5 from J; bases not matched to a gene: 7. CDR3 length: 16 amino acids. CDR3 coding DNA: TGCGCCAGCAGCTTGGCTGGACAGGGGGCCGTAGACGAGCAGTACTTC. This codes for CASSLAGQGAVDEQYF.

This chain joins TRBV23-1 and TRBJ2-7, with 7 nucleotides matching TRBD1. TRBV23-1 is noted as an ORF with a role that remains uncertain. Unmatched junction bases numbered 9, after V lost 4 bases and J lost 3 bases. This CDR3 is built from 15 residues. CDR3 nucleotide sequence: TGCGCCAGCAGTCTCCGGGACAGCGGATACTACGAGCAGTACTTC. Translated, it gives CASSLRDSGYYEQYF.

The CDR3 loop is CATSVPNYGYTF. DNA of the CDR3: TGTGCCACATCGGTCCCTAACTATGGCTACACCTTC. The V and J genes are TRBV25-1 and TRBJ1-2; D is unclear. V was shortened by 10 bases and J by 0 bases, with 9 bases between the two germline ends. Germline CDR1 is MGHDK and CDR2 is SYGVNS. The CDR3 has 12 residues.

V is TRBV6-1 and J is TRBJ1-5; D is uncertain. V lost 4 bases and J 3 bases, leaving 19 bases between the germline ends. This CDR3 is 17 amino acids long. The germline V gene has CDR1 MNHNS and CDR2 SASEGT. CDR3 protein: CASSVMGGLGNNQPQHF. CDR3 bases: TGTGCCAGCAGTGTCATGGGAGGTCTGGGGAACAATCAGCCCCAGCATTTT.

The rearrangement links TRBV28 to TRBJ2-1; weak D call: TRBD2 (5 bases). This CDR3 is 13 amino acids long. CDR1 is MDHEN, CDR2 SYDVKM, per germline. Trimming took off 6 bases at V and 9 bases at J, with 15 bases between the two ends. CDR3 sequence: CASSLTRSGEQFF. CDR3 sequence (DNA): TGTGCCAGCAGCCTGACGAGGAGCGGTGAGCAGTTCTTC.

This chain uses TRBV6-2 or TRBV6-3 with TRBJ2-7; D unresolved. The CDR3 length is 11 residues. From germline, CDR1 is MNHEY and CDR2 SVGEGT. V was clipped by 6 bases and J by 6 bases, with 9 bases between them. The CDR3 nucleotides read TGTGCCAGCAGCATTACTGCCGAGCAGTACTTC. It translates to CASSITAEQYF.

The rearrangement uses TRBV15 and TRBJ2-5; no clear D. The V end lost 4 bases, the J end lost 2 bases, and 5 bases lay between the germline ends. CDR1 is LNHNV and CDR2 is YYDKDF in the germline V gene (reference sequence). The CDR3 length is 12 residues. CDR3 sequence (DNA): TGTGCCACCAGCATCACTCAAGAGACCCAGTACTTC. Its translation: CATSITQETQYF.

Worth noting for this clone: This sample also contains other DNA sequences that code for the same CDR3. The chain couples TRBV19 to TRBJ1-4; TRBD1 matches 8 bases. Germline lookup yields CDR1 LNHDA and CDR2 SQIVND (reference sequence). The CDR3 spans 14 residues. J gave up 5 bases and V 5 bases, and 4 bases lay outside the gene matches. DNA for the CDR3: TGTGCCAGTAGTTCCCGGACAGGGAATGAAAAACTGTTTTTT. Its protein product is CASSSRTGNEKLFF. Full variable domain (missing parts from reference TRBV19 and TRBJ1-4): DGGITQSPKYLFRKEGQNVTLSCEQNLNHDAMYWYRQDPGQGLRLIYYSQIVNDFQKGDIAEGYSVSREKKESFPLTVTSAQKNPTAFYLCASSSRTGNEKLFFGSGTQLSVL.

The chain couples TRBV7-3 to TRBJ2-1; the match to TRBD2 covers 10 bases. The CDR3 consists of 15 residues. Germline CDR1 and CDR2: SGHTA and FQGTGA. With 4 bases clipped from V and 10 bases from J, the junction kept 10 bases outside the gene matches. Here the CDR3 DNA reads TGTGCCAGCAGCTCCGGAGCGGGAGGGCCGGAGGAGCAGTTCTTC. This gives the protein CASSSGAGGPEEQFF. Combining the CDR3 with reference TRBV7-3 and TRBJ2-1 gives the whole variable domain GAGVSQTPSNKVTEKGKYVELRCDPISGHTALYWYRQSLGQGPEFLIYFQGTGAADDSGLPNDRFFAVRPEGSVSTLKIQRTERGDSAVYLCASSSGAGGPEEQFFGPGTRLTVL.

J is TRBJ1-3 and V is TRBV6-1, with unresolved D. Germline loops: CDR1 MNHNS, CDR2 SASEGT. The CDR3 runs 15 residues. Trimming took off 3 bases at V and 0 bases at J, with 9 bases between the two ends. CDR3 in amino acids: CASSEEASSGNTIYF. CDR3 nucleotides: TGTGCCAGCAGTGAGGAGGCGAGCTCTGGAAACACCATATATTTT.

Only one count was recorded for this clone. V is TRBV30 and J is TRBJ2-3; D unclear. V lost 1 base and J lost 8, with 7 bases in between. Germline assignment: CDR1 GTSNPN and CDR2 SVGIG (reference sequence). This CDR3 comprises 11 residues. CDR3 sequence reads: CAWSDYGTQYF. For the CDR3, the DNA is TGTGCCTGGAGTGACTACGGTACGCAGTATTTT.

This clone was seen once. The rearrangement joins TRBV7-3 to TRBJ2-7; 9 bases fit TRBD1. The CDR3 has 14 amino acids. Losses at the gene ends were 2 bases for V and 3 bases for J; bases not matched to a gene: 2. Germline lookup yields CDR1 SGHTA and CDR2 FQGTGA. The CDR3 region has the DNA TGTGCCAGCAGCTTATCGGGACAGGGCTACGAGCAGTACTTC. The encoded protein is CASSLSGQGYEQYF.

This clone was detected only a few times. V is TRBV11-3 and J is TRBJ2-2, with D maybe TRBD1 (6 bases). The CDR3 has 15 residues. Germline CDR1 is SGHNT and CDR2 is YENEEA. V was trimmed by 6 bases and J by 2 bases, leaving 13 bases between them. The CDR3 spells CASSARTANTGELFF. The CDR3 nucleotides read TGTGCCAGCAGTGCCAGGACAGCCAACACCGGGGAGCTGTTTTTT.

V usage is TRBV18 and J usage is TRBJ2-1, with 8 bases lining up with TRBD1. The CDR3 extends over 16 amino acids. The junction had 9 bases not matched to a gene; V was cut back by 4 bases and J by 4 bases. Germline-derived CDR1 and CDR2 are KGHSH and LQKENI. The CDR3, as DNA: TGTGCCAGCTCACAAGGACAGGGAAAGGGATACAATGAGCAGTTCTTC. Protein sequence: CASSQGQGKGYNEQFF.

V usage is TRBV5-4 and J usage is TRBJ2-7, with 8 nucleotides matching TRBD1. This CDR3 contains 15 residues. V gave up 0 bases and J gave up 7 bases; unmatched junction bases: 9. Germline values: CDR1 SGHNT, CDR2 YYREEE (reference sequence). The DNA for the CDR3 is TGTGCCAGCAGCTTGGCGACAGGGGCTAGGAGAGAGCAGTACTTC. Its protein product is CASSLATGARREQYF.

This clone was recorded a few times. V usage is TRBV3-1 (or the pseudogene TRBV3-2) and J usage is TRBJ2-2; 10 bases line up with TRBD2. The V and J ends lost 4 bases and 1 base, in that order; junction bases with no gene match: 9. The germline V gene has CDR1 LGHDT and CDR2 YNNKEL (reference sequence). This CDR3 is 18 amino acids long. The CDR3 loop reads CASSPQRGGIQNTGELFF. The CDR3 nucleotides are TGTGCCAGCAGCCCACAGCGGGGGGGGATCCAGAACACCGGGGAGCTGTTTTTT.

V and J are TRBV5-4 and TRBJ2-5; TRBD2 matches 7 bases. CDR1 and CDR2 from the germline V gene are SGHNT and YYREEE (reference sequence). The CDR3 contains 14 residues. J lost 5 bases, V lost 3 bases, and 7 bases had no gene match. The CDR3 here is CASSWGGSTETQYF. CDR3 coding DNA: TGTGCCAGCAGCTGGGGGGGGTCCACGGAGACCCAGTACTTC. The whole variable domain, remainder taken from reference TRBV5-4 and TRBJ2-5, is ETGVTQSPTHLIKTRGQQVTLRCSSQSGHNTVSWYQQALGQGPQFIFQYYREEENGRGNFPPRFSGLQFPNYSSELNVNALELDDSALYLCASSWGGSTETQYFGPGTRLLVL.

V and J are TRBV6-2 or TRBV6-3 and TRBJ2-7, with D possibly being TRBD1 (6 bases). The CDR3 has 14 amino acids. V was shortened by 2 bases and J by 2 bases, with 10 bases between the two germline ends. The germline V gene encodes CDR1 MNHEY and CDR2 SVGEGT. CDR3 DNA sequence: TGTGCCAGCAGTTACAGGGGGATCGCCTACGAGCAGTACTTC. It is translated as CASSYRGIAYEQYF.

In this sample, this clone turned up a few times. V and J are TRBV4-2 and TRBJ2-3, with TRBD2 matching 15 bases. With V trimmed by 4 bases and J by 2 bases, 10 bases remained unmatched. From germline, CDR1 is LGHNA and CDR2 YNFKEQ. CDR3 length: 19 amino acids. The CDR3 DNA reads TGTGCCAGCAGCCCCCTAGGACTAGCGGGAGGGTGGGTCACAGATACGCAGTATTTT. As protein: CASSPLGLAGGWVTDTQYF.

This clone was seen a single time. This chain uses TRBV19 with TRBJ1-5, with 10 bases lining up with TRBD1. Germline CDR1 reads LNHDA; CDR2 reads SQIVND (reference sequence). The CDR3 runs to 17 residues. Losses at the gene ends were 3 bases for V and 7 bases for J; bases not matched to a gene: 12. The DNA for the CDR3 is TGTGCCAGTAGTATGAGGGACAGGGGTCCGGACCGGCAGCCCCAGCATTTT. Translated, it gives CASSMRDRGPDRQPQHF.

In its sample, this clone was seen a few times. The gene calls are TRBV6-5 and TRBJ2-1, with 7 bases identical to TRBD1. CDR3 length: 16 amino acids. Germline V gives CDR1 MNHEY, CDR2 SVGAGI. With 4 bases clipped from V and 7 bases from J, the junction kept 13 bases outside the gene matches. CDR3: CASSSNRGLGWNEQFF. CDR3 nucleotide sequence: TGTGCCAGCAGTTCCAACAGGGGTTTGGGGTGGAATGAGCAGTTCTTC.

The sample holds one count of this clone. CDR3 nucleotide sequence: TGCAGCGCTGGGACTAGCGGGAGCGGAGAGACCCAGTACTTC. Translated, it gives CSAGTSGSGETQYF. The rearrangement links TRBV29-1 to TRBJ2-5, with 14 bases matching TRBD2. CDR1 SQVTM and CDR2 ANQGSEA come from the germline V gene. The ends lost 7 bases at V and 4 bases at J; junction bases unmatched: 5. This CDR3 spans 14 amino acids.